This T cell receptor (beta chain) was sequenced in a study of T cell clonotyping in hematopoietic cell transplantation. Assay: immunoSEQ multiplex PCR; the TCRdb copy retains only in-frame clones and omits some. The sample has fewer than 30,000 clones, about 94% seen once. Regarding the study as a whole: Recipient TCR diversity dropped after transplant; expanded clonotypes rose from day 30 to 180. Few recipient clonotypes overlapped donors; over 97% were de novo at given depth. Cells were unsorted, so CD4 and CD8 contributions were not separated.

Germline V gene data show CDR1 as SGHRS and CDR2 as YFSETQ. Trimming shortened V by 0 bases and J by 0 bases, and 7 bases separated the two germline ends. The CDR3 totals 16 residues. About this clone itself: Its antigen is as yet unknown.

This sequence joins TRBV5-1 and TRBJ1-6; no clear D gene. The receptor's source is a man aged 50 or older in good health. Some clones in this sample may be carry-over from other donors' samples. Sequencing was carried out using peripheral blood mononuclear cells. The CDR3, as DNA: TGCGCCAGCAGCTTGGACGGAAGCTCCTATAATTCACCCCTCCACTTT. Protein: CASSLDGSSYNSPLHF.